A single sample is the source of the 10 T cell receptor beta chains below, sequenced in a study of T-cell memory formation after mild COVID-19. Using its own MiXCR run on the 5' RACE reads, TCRdb lists one record per CDR3 protein. The profile shows roughly 480,000 distinct CDR3 sequences, 25% of them singletons. The sequenced material came from PBMCs or a T cell subset sorted from them (not recorded which). These receptors were obtained from an adult woman who had mild COVID-19 (a few samples of this study predate the infection). Cell type and time point are not known.

CDR3 loop: CASSRLTSGGTSEQYF. The CDR3 DNA follows: TGTGCCAGCAGCCGCTTGACTAGCGGGGGGACTTCTGAGCAGTACTTC. The J gene is TRBJ2-7, the V gene TRBV3-1, with 13 positions matching TRBD2. V lost 4 bases and J lost 7; bases outside the gene matches: 10. CDR3 size: 16 residues. Germline V gene lookup returns CDR1 LGHDT and CDR2 YNNKEL (reference sequence).

The gene calls are TRBV12-3 or TRBV12-4 and TRBJ1-1; 7 bases agree with TRBD1. V dropped 3 bases and J dropped 6; count of bases not matched to a gene: 10. This CDR3 is 15 amino acids long. DNA for the CDR3: TGTGCCAGCAGTTTCATTCGACAGGGTGAGTCTGAAGCTTTCTTT. Encoded protein: CASSFIRQGESEAFF.

This clonotype appeared a few times. The CDR3 DNA sequence: TGTGCCAGCAGCCAAGGCTCGGGCAGGCTTCGCGAAAAACTGTTTTTT. Protein product: CASSQGSGRLREKLFF. The genes are TRBV3-1 and TRBJ1-4; D ambiguous. The CDR3 runs to 16 residues. V dropped 1 base and J dropped 8 bases, with 17 bases sitting between them. Germline V gene sequence: CDR1 LGHDT, CDR2 YNNKEL (reference sequence).

J is TRBJ2-1 and V is TRBV2, with 8 nucleotides matching TRBD2. The V segment lost 7 bases and the J segment 9 bases; nucleotides outside the gene matches: 8. Germline CDR1 and CDR2: SNHLY and FYNNEI. The CDR3 covers 13 residues. The CDR3, as DNA: TGTGCCAGCACGGCGGGGGGAGGTACTGAGCAGTTCTTC. Its protein product is CASTAGGGTEQFF.

The chain carries TRBV6-5 and TRBJ2-7; possibly TRBD2 for D (6 bases). V lost 2 bases, J lost 0 bases, and 8 bases lay in between. Germline CDR1 reads MNHEY; CDR2 reads SVGAGI. The CDR3 sequence is 14 residues long. CDR3 sequence: CASSYTGSSYEQYF. As DNA, the CDR3 is TGTGCCAGCAGTTACACCGGGAGCTCCTACGAGCAGTACTTC.

The J gene is TRBJ2-3, the V gene TRBV12-3 or TRBV12-4; TRBD1 agrees at 9 bases. The CDR3 is made up of 17 amino acids. V shed 3 bases and J 4 bases; nucleotides not matched to a gene: 11. Here the CDR3 DNA reads TGTGCCAGCAGTTTCCATACAGGGGGCAGTCAGGCAGATACGCAGTATTTT. It encodes CASSFHTGGSQADTQYF.

The chain uses TRBV19 and TRBJ2-4; 7 bases line up with TRBD1. The CDR3 is 15 amino acids. The V and J ends lost 5 bases and 0 bases, in that order; junction bases with no gene match: 4. Germline V CDR1 and CDR2: LNHDA, SQIVND (reference sequence). The CDR3 DNA is TGTGCCAGTAGTCAGGGGGTACTAGCCAAAAACATTCAGTACTTC. Protein sequence: CASSQGVLAKNIQYF. The full variable domain, rest sourced from reference TRBV19 and TRBJ2-4, is DGGITQSPKYLFRKEGQNVTLSCEQNLNHDAMYWYRQDPGQGLRLIYYSQIVNDFQKGDIAEGYSVSREKKESFPLTVTSAQKNPTAFYLCASSQGVLAKNIQYFGAGTRLSVL.

The V and J genes are TRBV24-1 and TRBJ2-3, with TRBD2 matching 8 bases. CDR1 is KGHDR and CDR2 is SFDVKD in the germline V gene. The V gene end was trimmed by 5 bases and the J gene end by 0 bases; junction bases not matched to a gene: 9. This CDR3 has 17 residues. CDR3 in DNA: TGTGCCACCAGTGCGCCGGGGGGGATTACTAGCACAGATACGCAGTATTTT. Amino acid sequence: CATSAPGGITSTDTQYF.

The chain is built from TRBV19 and TRBJ1-5, with 7 bases matching TRBD1. J gave up 1 base and V 2 bases, and 14 bases lay outside the gene matches. This CDR3 comprises 19 residues. CDR1 is LNHDA, CDR2 SQIVND, per germline (reference sequence). Here the CDR3 reads CASSITSLTGPTSNQPQHF. DNA of the CDR3: TGTGCCAGTAGTATAACCTCTCTGACAGGGCCTACCAGCAATCAGCCCCAGCATTTT.

V usage is TRBV7-8 and J usage is TRBJ1-5; D remains unclear. From germline, CDR1 is SGHVS and CDR2 FQNEAQ. There are 14 residues in the CDR3. The V and J ends lost 1 base and 1 base respectively, with 5 bases between them. CDR3 nucleotides: TGTGCCAGCAGCTTAGTTGCCAGCAATCAGCCCCAGCATTTT. It translates to CASSLVASNQPQHF.